The T cell receptor (beta chain) under discussion was sequenced for a study of OX40 agonist ivuxolimab in advanced cancers. Points from the study as a whole: On average, a greater number of expanded clones characterised CD8+ T cells relative to CD4+.

The protocol was immunoSEQ multiplex PCR, while the TCRdb copy is restricted to in-frame clones and leaves out a portion. Of 63,000 or so clones listed, roughly 80% are singletons. The V gene's germline CDR1 is SGDLS and CDR2 YYNGEE. CDR3 size: 14 residues. Losses at the gene ends were 4 bases for V and 7 bases for J; bases not matched to a gene: 7. This clone showed up just a few times. What it binds is unknown. Sequenced here: CD4+ or CD8+ T cells sorted from blood, sampled in a trial of the OX40 agonist ivuxolimab. This chain connects TRBV9 to TRBJ1-5; TRBD1 matches 8 bases. The source is an adult with an advanced solid tumor such as melanoma, head and neck, liver or kidney cancer. The CDR3 sequence: CASSTQGAGQPQHF. The DNA of the CDR3 is TGTGCCAGCAGCACCCAGGGGGCCGGGCAGCCCCAGCATTTT.